The T cell receptor beta chain described here comes from a study of shared clonotypes between healthy human individuals. Naive-designated CD8 cells lacked CD45RO, were positively enriched for CCR7, and omitted terminally differentiated effector memory CD45RA+ cells. Germline-derived CDR1 and CDR2 are SGHNT and YENEEA. With V trimmed by 3 bases and J by 3 bases, 0 bases remained unmatched. This CDR3 comprises 14 residues. Sequencing was performed with immunoSEQ multiplex PCR; in TCRdb, only in-frame clones are kept and a portion is missing. Of about 2.2 million clones in the sample, 85% to 95% were seen once.

This sequence joins TRBV11-3 and TRBJ2-7; TRBD2 matches at 12 bases. The TCR comes from a man between 18 and 35 years old in good health. Some clones in this sample may be carry-over from other donors' samples. The sample consisted of naive CD8+ T cells from PBMCs. CDR3 sequence (DNA): TGTGCCAGCAGCTTGACTAGCGGGAGCTACGAGCAGTACTTC. Translation: CASSLTSGSYEQYF.